The 9 T cell receptor beta chains reported below all come from one sample, sequenced in a study of OX40 agonist ivuxolimab in advanced cancers. The method was immunoSEQ multiplex PCR; TCRdb's version includes in-frame clones alone and lacks a portion of them. The table includes around 7,000 clones, 75% to 80% detected once. Sequencing used CD4+ or CD8+ T cells sorted from blood, obtained in a trial of the OX40 agonist ivuxolimab. The receptors derive from an adult with an advanced solid tumor such as melanoma, head and neck, liver or kidney cancer.

CDR3 nucleotide sequence: TGTGCCAGCAGCCAAGAGCGGGGGGGCGGAGAGACCCAGTACTTC. Translation gives CASSQERGGGETQYF. The chain uses TRBV4-2 and TRBJ2-5, with 9 bases matching TRBD2. With V trimmed by 0 bases and J by 4 bases, 3 bases remained unmatched. The CDR3 length is 15 residues. CDR1 is LGHNA and CDR2 is YNFKEQ in the germline V gene.

This chain connects TRBV9 to TRBJ2-1, with D possibly matching TRBD1 (7 bases). Germline-derived CDR1 and CDR2 are SGDLS and YYNGEE. V was clipped by 2 bases and J by 5 bases, with 20 bases between them. This CDR3 region has 17 residues. CDR3 in amino acids: CASSVGGVWGTDNEQFF. The CDR3 DNA is TGTGCCAGCAGCGTCGGAGGGGTGTGGGGGACAGACAATGAGCAGTTCTTC.

The genes are TRBV30 and TRBJ2-2; 8 bases match TRBD2. The CDR3 has 15 amino acids. J lost 6 bases, V lost 2 bases, and 8 bases had no gene match. CDR1 and CDR2 (germline): GTSNPN, SVGIG (reference sequence). CDR3 residues: CAWSRGLVVAGELFF. CDR3 DNA sequence: TGTGCCTGGAGTCGGGGACTAGTAGTAGCCGGGGAGCTGTTTTTT.

The rearrangement joins TRBV4-3 to TRBJ2-1; 8 bases fit TRBD2. V lost 2 bases to trimming and J lost 5 bases; unmatched junction nucleotides: 11. Germline CDR1 is LGHNA and CDR2 is YSLEER. The CDR3 sequence is 17 residues long. The CDR3, as DNA: TGCGCCAGCAGCCAATTACACAGCGGGGGAACCCACAATGAGCAGTTCTTC. Translation: CASSQLHSGGTHNEQFF.

CDR3 sequence reads: CASSSDSYQETQYF. CDR3 nucleotides: TGTGCCAGCAGCTCGGACTCGTACCAAGAGACCCAGTACTTC. V gene TRBV9 combines with J gene TRBJ2-5; D perhaps matches TRBD2 (5 bases). CDR3 length equals 14 residues. The germline gives CDR1 SGDLS, CDR2 YYNGEE. Trimming took off 4 bases at V and 0 bases at J, with 10 bases between the two ends.

This clone qualifies as medium-sized (0.01 to 0.1%). The rearrangement links TRBV2 to TRBJ1-3; D not resolved. Germline V gene data show CDR1 as SNHLY and CDR2 as FYNNEI. V lost 9 bases and J 0 bases, leaving 9 bases between the germline ends. There are 13 residues in the CDR3. CDR3 DNA: TGTGCCAGAAAAGAAGACTCTGGAAACACCATATATTTT. Amino acids: CARKEDSGNTIYF.

CDR3: CASSFWGDGQPQHF. CDR3 DNA sequence: TGTGCCAGCAGCTTTTGGGGTGATGGTCAGCCCCAGCATTTT. This chain joins TRBV5-4 and TRBJ1-5; D gene uncertain. The ends were cut back, 2 bases at V and 6 bases at J, with 12 bases in the middle. Germline V lookup: CDR1 SGHNT, CDR2 YYREEE (reference sequence). The CDR3 has 14 residues.

This clone was detected only a few times. The J gene is TRBJ1-2, the V gene TRBV27, with TRBD1 matching 7 bases. Looked up from germline, CDR1 is MNHEY and CDR2 is SMNVEV (reference sequence). This CDR3 is 14 amino acids long. The V and J ends lost 2 bases and 2 bases, in that order; junction bases with no gene match: 2. CDR3 nucleotides: TGTGCCAGCAGTTTACAGGGGGGCAACTATGGCTACACCTTC. This encodes CASSLQGGNYGYTF.

This clone was seen more than once but under ten times. The rearrangement links TRBV5-1 to TRBJ1-1, with 7 bases that match TRBD1. This CDR3 spans 13 amino acids. CDR1 and CDR2 (germline): SGHRS, YFSETQ. Unmatched junction bases numbered 7, after V lost 7 bases and J lost 4 bases. The CDR3 is CASQTGEGTEAFF. The CDR3 coding sequence is TGCGCCAGCCAAACAGGGGAGGGCACTGAAGCTTTCTTT.